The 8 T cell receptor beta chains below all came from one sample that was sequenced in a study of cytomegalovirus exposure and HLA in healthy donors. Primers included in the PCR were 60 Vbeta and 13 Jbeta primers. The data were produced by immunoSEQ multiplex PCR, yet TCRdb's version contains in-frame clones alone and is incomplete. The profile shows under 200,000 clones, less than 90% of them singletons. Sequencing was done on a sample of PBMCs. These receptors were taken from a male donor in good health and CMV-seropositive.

The CDR3 DNA follows: TGTGCCAGCAGTTCCTCGGGAGGGGCCACCGGGGAGCTGTTTTTT. Its protein product is CASSSSGGATGELFF. The chain has TRBV27 and TRBJ2-2, with 8 nucleotides matching TRBD2. Germline loops: CDR1 MNHEY, CDR2 SMNVEV (reference sequence). This CDR3 region has 15 residues. Trimming removed 4 bases from V and 4 bases from J; junction bases left unmatched: 5.

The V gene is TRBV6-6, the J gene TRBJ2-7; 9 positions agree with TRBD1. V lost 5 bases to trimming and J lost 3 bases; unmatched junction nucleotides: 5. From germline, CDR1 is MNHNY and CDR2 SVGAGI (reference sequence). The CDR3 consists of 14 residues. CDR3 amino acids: CASSRGTGIYEQYF. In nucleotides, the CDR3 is TGTGCCAGCAGTAGGGGGACAGGGATCTACGAGCAGTACTTC.

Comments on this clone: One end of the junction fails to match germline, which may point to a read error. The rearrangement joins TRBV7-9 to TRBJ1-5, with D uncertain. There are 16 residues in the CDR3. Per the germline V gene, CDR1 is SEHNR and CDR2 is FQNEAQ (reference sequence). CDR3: CSSSPRRPNSNQPQHF. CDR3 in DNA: TGTTCCAGCAGCCCCCGTCGCCCTAATAGCAATCAGCCCCAGCATTTT. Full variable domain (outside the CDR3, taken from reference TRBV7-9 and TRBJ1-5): DTGVSQNPRHKITKRGQNVTFRCDPISEHNRLYWYRQTLGQGPEFLTYFQNEAQLEKSRLLSDRFSAERPKGSFSTLEIQRTEQGDSAMYLCSSSPRRPNSNQPQHFGDGTRLSIL.

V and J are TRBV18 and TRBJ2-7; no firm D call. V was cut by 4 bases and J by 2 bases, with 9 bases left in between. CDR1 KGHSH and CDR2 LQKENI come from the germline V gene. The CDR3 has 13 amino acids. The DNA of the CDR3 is TGTGCCAGCTCACTAGACTCCGCCTACGAGCAGTACTTC. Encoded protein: CASSLDSAYEQYF.

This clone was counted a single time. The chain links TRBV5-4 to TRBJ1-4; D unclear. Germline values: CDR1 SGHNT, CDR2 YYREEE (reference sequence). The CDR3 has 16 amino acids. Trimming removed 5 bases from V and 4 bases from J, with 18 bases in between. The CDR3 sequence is CASRDDEAANNEKLFF. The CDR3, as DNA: TGTGCCAGCAGGGATGACGAGGCGGCCAATAATGAAAAACTGTTTTTT.

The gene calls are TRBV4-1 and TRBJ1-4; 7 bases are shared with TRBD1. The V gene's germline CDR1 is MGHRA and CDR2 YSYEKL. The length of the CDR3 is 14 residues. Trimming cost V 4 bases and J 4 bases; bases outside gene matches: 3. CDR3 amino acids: CASSLDRFNEKLFF. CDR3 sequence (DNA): TGCGCCAGCAGCCTGGACAGGTTTAATGAAAAACTGTTTTTT.

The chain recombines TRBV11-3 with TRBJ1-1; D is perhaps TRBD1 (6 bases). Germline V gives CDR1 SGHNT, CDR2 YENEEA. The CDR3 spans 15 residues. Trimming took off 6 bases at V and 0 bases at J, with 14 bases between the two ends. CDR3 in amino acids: CASSPGGLLNTEAFF. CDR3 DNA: TGTGCCAGCAGTCCCGGGGGGCTATTGAACACTGAAGCTTTCTTT.

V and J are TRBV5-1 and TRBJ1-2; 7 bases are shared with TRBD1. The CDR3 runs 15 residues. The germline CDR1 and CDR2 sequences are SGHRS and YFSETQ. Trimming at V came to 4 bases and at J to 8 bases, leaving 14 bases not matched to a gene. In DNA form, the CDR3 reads TGCGCCAGCAGCGCGGATTTGACAGGGTCGGTAGGCTACACCTTC. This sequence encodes CASSADLTGSVGYTF.